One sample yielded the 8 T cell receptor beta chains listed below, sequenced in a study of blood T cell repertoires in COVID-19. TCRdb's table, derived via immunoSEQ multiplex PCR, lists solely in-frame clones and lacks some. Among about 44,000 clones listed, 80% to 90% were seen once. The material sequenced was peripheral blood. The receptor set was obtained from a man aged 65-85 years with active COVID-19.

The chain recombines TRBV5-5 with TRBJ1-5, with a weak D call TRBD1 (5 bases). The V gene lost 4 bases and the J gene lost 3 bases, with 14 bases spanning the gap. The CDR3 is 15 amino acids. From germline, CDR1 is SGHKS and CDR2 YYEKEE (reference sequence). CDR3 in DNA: TGTGCCAGCAGCCGAGGACAATCGATCAATCAGCCCCAGCATTTT. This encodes CASSRGQSINQPQHF.

The CDR3 sequence: CASKNRGYEQYF. CDR3 bases: TGTGCCAGCAAAAACAGGGGCTACGAGCAGTACTTC. V and J are TRBV2 and TRBJ2-7; 7 bases fit TRBD1. Trimming cost V 7 bases and J 3 bases; bases outside gene matches: 3. This CDR3 comprises 12 residues. Germline CDR1 reads SNHLY; CDR2 reads FYNNEI.

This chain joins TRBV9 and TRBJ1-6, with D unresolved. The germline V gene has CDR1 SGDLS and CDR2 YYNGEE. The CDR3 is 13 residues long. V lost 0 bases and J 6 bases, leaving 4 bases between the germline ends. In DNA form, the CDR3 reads TGTGCCAGCAGCGTAGGGAGTAATTCACCCCTCCACTTT. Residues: CASSVGSNSPLHF.

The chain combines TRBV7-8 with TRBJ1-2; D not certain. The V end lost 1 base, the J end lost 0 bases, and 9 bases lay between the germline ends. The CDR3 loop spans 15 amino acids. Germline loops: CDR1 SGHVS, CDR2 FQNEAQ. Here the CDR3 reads CASSLGQITNYGYTF. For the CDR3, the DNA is TGTGCCAGCAGCTTAGGGCAGATTACTAACTATGGCTACACCTTC.

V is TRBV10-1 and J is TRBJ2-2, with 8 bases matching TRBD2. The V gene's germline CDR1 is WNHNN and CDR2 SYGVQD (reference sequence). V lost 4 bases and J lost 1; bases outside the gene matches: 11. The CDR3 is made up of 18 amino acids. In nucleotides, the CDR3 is TGCGCCAGCAGTGTAACGACAGCGGGGGCCGTGAACACCGGGGAGCTGTTTTTT. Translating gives CASSVTTAGAVNTGELFF.

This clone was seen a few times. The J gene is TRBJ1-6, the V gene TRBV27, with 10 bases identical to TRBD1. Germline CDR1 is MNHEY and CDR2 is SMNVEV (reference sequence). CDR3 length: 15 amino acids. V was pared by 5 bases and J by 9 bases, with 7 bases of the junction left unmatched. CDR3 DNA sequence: TGTGCCAGCAGTCCGGGACAGGGGCTGGCTTCACCCCTCCACTTT. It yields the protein CASSPGQGLASPLHF.

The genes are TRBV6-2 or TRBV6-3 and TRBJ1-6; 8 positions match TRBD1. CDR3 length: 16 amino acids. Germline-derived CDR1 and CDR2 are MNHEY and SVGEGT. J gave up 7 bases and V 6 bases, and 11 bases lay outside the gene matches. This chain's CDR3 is CASSLIGQGENSPLHF. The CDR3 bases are TGTGCCAGCAGCTTAATCGGACAGGGTGAAAATTCACCCCTCCACTTT.

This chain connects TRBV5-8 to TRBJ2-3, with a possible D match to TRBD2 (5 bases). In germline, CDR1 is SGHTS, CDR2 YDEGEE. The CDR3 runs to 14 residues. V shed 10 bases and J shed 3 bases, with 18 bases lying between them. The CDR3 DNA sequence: TGTGCCGGCGAACCGGGAAAGAGGACAGATACGCAGTATTTT. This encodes CAGEPGKRTDTQYF.